One and the same sample provided the 18 T cell receptor beta chains below, sequenced in a study of Graves' ophthalmopathy and Graves' hyperthyroidism. The authors amplified TCR beta CDR3 regions from RNA transcripts. After a first-round RT-PCR with HTBI primers, a second-round multiplex PCR was run. TCRdb re-called the multiplex PCR reads with MiXCR, one entry per CDR3 protein. The data show roughly 420,000 distinct CDR3 sequences, with roughly 21% seen just once and approximately 3% held by the top ten. The sequenced sample consisted of peripheral blood. Every receptor here comes from a woman between 18 and 29 years old with stable Graves' hyperthyroidism.

A remark on this clonotype: One base away lies a much larger clone, so this may be a sequencing read error. The chain links TRBV20-1 to TRBJ2-2; tentative D call: TRBD2 (6 bases). The CDR3 is 15 residues long. The germline V and J ends were trimmed by 7 bases and 0 bases, with 15 bases remaining between them. The germline V gene has CDR1 DFQATT and CDR2 SNEGSKA (reference sequence). The CDR3 spells CSVESSATNTGELFF. Written as DNA, the CDR3 is TGCAGTGTCGAGTCTAGCGCCACGAACACCGGGGAGCTGTTTTTT.

This clonotype was picked up many times. The V call is TRBV12-3 or TRBV12-4, the J call TRBJ2-7, with D possibly matching TRBD2 (6 bases). This CDR3 contains 16 residues. The ends were cut back, 1 base at V and 4 bases at J, with 17 bases in the middle. The chain's CDR3 is CASSLGRFEGGYEQYF. CDR3 coding DNA: TGTGCCAGCAGTTTAGGGCGCTTTGAGGGAGGATACGAGCAGTACTTC.

V is TRBV7-9 and J is TRBJ2-3; D is uncertain. The CDR3 is 14 residues long. Germline CDR1 is SEHNR and CDR2 is FQNEAQ (reference sequence). The V end lost 1 base, the J end lost 4 bases, and 9 bases lay between the germline ends. The CDR3: CASSLVSSSDTQYF. The CDR3 region has the DNA TGTGCCAGCAGCTTAGTCTCTAGTTCAGATACGCAGTATTTT.

This clonotype has at least ten counts. The chain recombines TRBV28 with TRBJ2-5; D gene ambiguous. V shed 5 bases and J shed 0 bases, with 13 bases lying between them. CDR1 is MDHEN and CDR2 is SYDVKM in the germline V gene. CDR3 length equals 15 residues. The CDR3 DNA sequence: TGTGCCAGCAGTATCGTCCCAGCGTACCAAGAGACCCAGTACTTC. It translates to CASSIVPAYQETQYF.

The chain joins TRBV27 to TRBJ1-5; D is unclear. CDR3 length: 11 amino acids. Germline values: CDR1 MNHEY, CDR2 SMNVEV (reference sequence). The CDR3 DNA sequence: TGTGCAAGCGGATGGGGTCAGCCCCAGCATTTT. This codes for CASGWGQPQHF.

This chain joins TRBV5-1 and TRBJ1-5; no clear D gene. The CDR3 length is 14 residues. Deletions cut 0 bases from V and 5 bases from J, with 9 bases between. The germline V gene has CDR1 SGHRS and CDR2 YFSETQ. CDR3 residues: CASSLGGWDQPQHF. In nucleotides, the CDR3 is TGCGCCAGCAGCTTGGGGGGATGGGATCAGCCCCAGCATTTT.

In its sample, this clonotype was seen many times. The V and J genes are TRBV4-1 and TRBJ1-2; weak D call: TRBD1 (5 bases). This CDR3 contains 13 residues. Germline V lookup: CDR1 MGHRA, CDR2 YSYEKL. Trimming left V 5 bases short and J 3 bases short, with 10 bases between. CDR3 region: CASSVDTYYGYTF. The CDR3, as DNA: TGCGCCAGCAGCGTGGACACATACTATGGCTACACCTTC.

The chain uses TRBV6-1 and TRBJ1-1, with D unclear. The CDR3 covers 11 residues. Per the germline V gene, CDR1 is MNHNS and CDR2 is SASEGT. Trimming cost V 6 bases and J 7 bases, with 9 bases left between them. The CDR3 reads CASRRRNEAFF. The CDR3 DNA sequence: TGTGCCAGCAGGAGGCGGAATGAAGCTTTCTTT.

The CDR3 DNA follows: TGTGCCAGCAGTTTTTCCGGGGGCACTGAAGCTTTCTTT. This encodes CASSFSGGTEAFF. The J gene is TRBJ1-1, the V gene TRBV12-3 or TRBV12-4, with TRBD1 as a possible D gene (5 bases). This CDR3 region has 13 residues. V lost 3 bases, J lost 4 bases, and 9 bases lay in between.

In this sample, this clonotype turned up many times. V gene TRBV30 combines with J gene TRBJ2-2; D is possibly TRBD2 (7 bases). The CDR3 has 15 residues. Germline V CDR1 and CDR2: GTSNPN, SVGIG (reference sequence). The V and J ends lost 3 bases and 5 bases respectively, with 16 bases between them. The CDR3 sequence is CAWRKGGLDTGELFF. The CDR3 DNA reads as TGTGCCTGGAGAAAGGGGGGGTTAGATACCGGGGAGCTGTTTTTT.

This clonotype was counted at least ten times. The CDR3 protein is CASSAGAGLYYEQYF. The CDR3 DNA follows: TGTGCCAGCAGCGCTGGAGCGGGGCTTTACTACGAGCAGTACTTC. This chain joins TRBV13 and TRBJ2-7, with 7 bases fitting TRBD2. The CDR3 consists of 15 residues. The trim removed 5 bases at V and 3 bases at J, leaving 10 bases unmatched. The germline V gene has CDR1 PRHDT and CDR2 FYEKMQ (reference sequence).

This clonotype was found many times. V usage is TRBV6-4 and J usage is TRBJ2-2, with D perhaps matching TRBD2 (6 bases). The CDR3 is 16 residues long. Germline V gives CDR1 MRHNA, CDR2 SNTAGT. Trimming removed 4 bases from V and 1 base from J, with 13 bases in between. The CDR3 here is CASSVGSGENTGELFF. CDR3 bases: TGTGCCAGCAGTGTTGGTAGCGGAGAGAACACCGGGGAGCTGTTTTTT.

This clonotype was seen at least ten times. The J gene is TRBJ2-5, the V gene TRBV28; 10 bases match TRBD2. This CDR3 has 16 residues. V shed 5 bases, J shed 1 base, and the junction held 7 bases outside the gene matches. Per germline, CDR1 MDHEN and CDR2 SYDVKM. The CDR3 region is CASSPRLAGLQETQYF. The CDR3 DNA sequence: TGTGCCAGCAGTCCTCGACTAGCGGGCCTCCAAGAGACCCAGTACTTC.

This clonotype was found once. The chain is built from TRBV4-1 and TRBJ2-7; 7 nucleotides align to TRBD2. CDR1 is MGHRA and CDR2 is YSYEKL in the germline V gene. This CDR3 comprises 15 residues. J gave up 3 bases and V 1 base, and 6 bases lay outside the gene matches. The CDR3 bases are TGCGCCAGCAGCCAAGGTGCAACTAGCGACTACGAGCAGTACTTC. As protein: CASSQGATSDYEQYF.

The chain recombines TRBV7-2 with TRBJ2-7; TRBD2 matches at 9 bases. J was trimmed by 0 bases and V by 6 bases; bases with no gene match: 6. In germline, CDR1 is SGHTA, CDR2 FQGNSA. CDR3 length: 15 residues. CDR3 in DNA: TGTGCCAGCAGAACTAGCGGGTCAAGCTCCTACGAGCAGTACTTC. It encodes CASRTSGSSSYEQYF.

With regard to this clonotype: One end of the junction is discordant with germline, which a read error may explain. This chain links TRBV4-1 with TRBJ1-1, with TRBD1 matching over 7 bases. The germline V gene has CDR1 MGHRA and CDR2 YSYEKL. This CDR3 comprises 14 residues. The CDR3: CASSQHRGNTEACF. In DNA form, the CDR3 reads TGCGCCAGCAGCCAACACAGGGGAAACACTGAGGCTTGCTTT.

This clonotype showed up many times. V is TRBV6-1 and J is TRBJ2-2; 7 nucleotides align to TRBD2. Germline CDR1 reads MNHNS; CDR2 reads SASEGT. Losses at the gene ends were 6 bases for V and 3 bases for J; bases not matched to a gene: 4. The CDR3 extends over 14 amino acids. CDR3 bases: TGTGCCAGCAGGGGGGGAGGGGACACCGGGGAGCTGTTTTTT. Amino acid sequence: CASRGGGDTGELFF.

Many counts were recorded for this clonotype. The chain recombines TRBV5-1 with TRBJ2-6; D perhaps matches TRBD1 (6 bases). The V gene lost 2 bases and the J gene lost 2 bases, with 8 bases spanning the gap. The length of the CDR3 is 15 residues. CDR1 is SGHRS and CDR2 is YFSETQ in the germline V gene. The CDR3 sequence: CASSLTGTGANVLTF. The CDR3 nucleotides read TGCGCCAGCAGCTTAACAGGGACTGGGGCCAACGTCCTGACTTTC.